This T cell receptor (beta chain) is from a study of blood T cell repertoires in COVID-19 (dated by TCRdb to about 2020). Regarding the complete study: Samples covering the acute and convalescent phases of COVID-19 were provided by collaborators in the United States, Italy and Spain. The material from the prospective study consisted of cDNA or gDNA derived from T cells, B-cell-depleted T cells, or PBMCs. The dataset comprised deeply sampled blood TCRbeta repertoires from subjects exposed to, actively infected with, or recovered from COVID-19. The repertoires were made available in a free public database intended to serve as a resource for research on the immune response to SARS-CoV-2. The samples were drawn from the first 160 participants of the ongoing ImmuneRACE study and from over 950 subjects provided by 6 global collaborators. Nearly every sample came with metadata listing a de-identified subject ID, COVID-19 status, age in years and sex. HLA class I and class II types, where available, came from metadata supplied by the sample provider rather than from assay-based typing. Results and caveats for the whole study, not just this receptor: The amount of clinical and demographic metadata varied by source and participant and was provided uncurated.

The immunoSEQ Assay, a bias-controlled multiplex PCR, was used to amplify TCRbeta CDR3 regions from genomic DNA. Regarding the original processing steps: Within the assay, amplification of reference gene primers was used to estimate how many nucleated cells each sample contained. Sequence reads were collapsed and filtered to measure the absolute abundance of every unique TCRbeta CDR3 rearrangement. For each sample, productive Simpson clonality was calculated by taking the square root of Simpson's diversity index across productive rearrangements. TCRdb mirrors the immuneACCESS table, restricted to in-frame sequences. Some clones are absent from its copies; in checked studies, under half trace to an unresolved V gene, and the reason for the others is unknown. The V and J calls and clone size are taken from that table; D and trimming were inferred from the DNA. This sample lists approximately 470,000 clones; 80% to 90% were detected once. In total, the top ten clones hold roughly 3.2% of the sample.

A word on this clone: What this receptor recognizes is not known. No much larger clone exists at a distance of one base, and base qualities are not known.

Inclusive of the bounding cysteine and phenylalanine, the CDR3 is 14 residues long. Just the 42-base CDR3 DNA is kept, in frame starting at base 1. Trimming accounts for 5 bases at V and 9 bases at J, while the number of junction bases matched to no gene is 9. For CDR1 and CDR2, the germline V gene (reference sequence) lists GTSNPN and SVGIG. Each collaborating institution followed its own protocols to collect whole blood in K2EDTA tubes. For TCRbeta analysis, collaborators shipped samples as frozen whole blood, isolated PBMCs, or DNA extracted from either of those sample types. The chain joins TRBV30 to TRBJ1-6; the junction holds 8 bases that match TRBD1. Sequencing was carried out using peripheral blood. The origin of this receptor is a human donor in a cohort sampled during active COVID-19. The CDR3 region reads CAWSTGGPISPLHF. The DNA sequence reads TGTGCCTGGTCTACAGGGGGGCCAATTTCACCCCTCCACTTT.